The source of this T cell receptor beta chain is a study of T cells in Graves' hyperthyroidism and ophthalmopathy. Study-level background: At initial diagnosis, before any treatment had begun, peripheral blood was obtained.

RNA transcripts were the template for amplifying TCR beta CDR3 regions. Using the HTBI primer set, a first-round RT-PCR was run on the TCR CDR3. Via MiXCR, TCRdb re-called the multiplex PCR reads, giving one row per CDR3 protein. The sample consists of some 580,000 distinct CDR3 sequences, around 16% of them appearing once. This clonotype was counted at least ten times. Antigen unknown. Patients were excluded for uncontrolled infection, other autoimmune disease, pregnancy or lactation. Study findings and constraints: Blood samples included most of the expanded thyroid clonotypes exceeding 0.001. Ophthalmopathy, which appeared later, was predicted by the model a median about 5.9 months before onset.

This TCR was recovered from a woman aged 40 to 55 with Graves' ophthalmopathy. The specimen was blood.

DNA of the CDR3: TGCAGTGCTAGAGATTGGGGACTAGCGGGAGGGCCGGGGGAGACCCAGTACTTC. The encoded protein is CSARDWGLAGGPGETQYF. The chain couples TRBV20-1 to TRBJ2-5, with 16 bases identical to TRBD2. The CDR3 contains 18 residues. The V segment lost 0 bases and the J segment 5 bases; nucleotides outside the gene matches: 9. The V gene's germline CDR1 is DFQATT and CDR2 SNEGSKA (reference sequence).